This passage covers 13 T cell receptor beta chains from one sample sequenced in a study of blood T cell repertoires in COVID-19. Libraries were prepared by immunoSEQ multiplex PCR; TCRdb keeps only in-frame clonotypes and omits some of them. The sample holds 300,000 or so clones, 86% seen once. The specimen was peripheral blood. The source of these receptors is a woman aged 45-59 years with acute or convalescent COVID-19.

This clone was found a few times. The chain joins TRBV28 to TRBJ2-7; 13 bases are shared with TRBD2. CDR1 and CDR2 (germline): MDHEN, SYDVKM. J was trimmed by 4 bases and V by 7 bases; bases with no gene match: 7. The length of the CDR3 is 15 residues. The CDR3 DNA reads TGTGCCAGCACATCAGGGACTAGCGGGAAATACGAGCAGTACTTC. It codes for CASTSGTSGKYEQYF.

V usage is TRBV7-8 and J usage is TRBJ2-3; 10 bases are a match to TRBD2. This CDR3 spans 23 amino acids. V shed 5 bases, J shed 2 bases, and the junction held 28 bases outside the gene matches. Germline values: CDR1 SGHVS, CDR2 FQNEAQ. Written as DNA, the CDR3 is TGTGCCAGCAGCCTCCCCATCGGGCTAGCGGGAGACGGGACACCACGGGCCACAGATACGCAGTATTTT. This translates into CASSLPIGLAGDGTPRATDTQYF.

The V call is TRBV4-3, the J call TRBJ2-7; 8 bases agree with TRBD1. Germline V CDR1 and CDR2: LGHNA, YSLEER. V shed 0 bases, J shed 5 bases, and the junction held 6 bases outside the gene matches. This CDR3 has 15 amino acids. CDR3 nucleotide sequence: TGCGCCAGCAGCCAAGATGGACAGGGAAGCGACGAGCAGTACTTC. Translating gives CASSQDGQGSDEQYF.

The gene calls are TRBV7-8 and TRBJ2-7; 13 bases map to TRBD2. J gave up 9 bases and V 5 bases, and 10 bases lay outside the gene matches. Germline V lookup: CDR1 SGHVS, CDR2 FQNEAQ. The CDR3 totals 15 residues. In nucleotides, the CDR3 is TGTGCCAGCAGCGTAGGACTAGCGGGAGACCGTCGGCAGTACTTC. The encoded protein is CASSVGLAGDRRQYF.

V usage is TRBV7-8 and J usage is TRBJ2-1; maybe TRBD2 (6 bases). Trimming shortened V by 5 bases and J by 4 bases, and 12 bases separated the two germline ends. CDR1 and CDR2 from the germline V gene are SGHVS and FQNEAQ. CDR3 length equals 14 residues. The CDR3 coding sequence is TGTGCCAGCAGCACCCAGGGACTTTACAATGAGCAGTTCTTC. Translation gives CASSTQGLYNEQFF.

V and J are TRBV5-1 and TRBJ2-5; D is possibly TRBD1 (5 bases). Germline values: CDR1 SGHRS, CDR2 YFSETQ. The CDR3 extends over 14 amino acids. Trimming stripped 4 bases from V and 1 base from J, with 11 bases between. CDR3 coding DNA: TGCGCCAGCAGCGACCCGACAGTCCAAGAGACCCAGTACTTC. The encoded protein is CASSDPTVQETQYF.

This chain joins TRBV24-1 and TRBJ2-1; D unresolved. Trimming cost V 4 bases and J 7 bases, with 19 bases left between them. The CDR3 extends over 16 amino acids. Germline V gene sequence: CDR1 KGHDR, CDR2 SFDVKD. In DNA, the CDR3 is TGTGCCACCAGTGACCCGTCTAGAAGCGACGGGAATGAGCAGTTCTTC. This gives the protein CATSDPSRSDGNEQFF.

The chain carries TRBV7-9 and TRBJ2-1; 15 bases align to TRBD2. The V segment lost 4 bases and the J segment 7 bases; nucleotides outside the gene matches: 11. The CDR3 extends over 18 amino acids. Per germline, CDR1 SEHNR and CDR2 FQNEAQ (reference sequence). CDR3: CASSSPASGTSGRNEQFF. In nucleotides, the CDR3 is TGTGCCAGCAGCTCGCCCGCGTCGGGGACTAGCGGGAGGAATGAGCAGTTCTTC.

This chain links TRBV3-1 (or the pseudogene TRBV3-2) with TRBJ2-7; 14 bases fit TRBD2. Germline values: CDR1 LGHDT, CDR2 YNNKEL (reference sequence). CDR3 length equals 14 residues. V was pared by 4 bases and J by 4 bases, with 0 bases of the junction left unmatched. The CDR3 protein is CASSRTSGRYEQYF. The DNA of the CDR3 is TGTGCCAGCAGCCGGACTAGCGGGAGGTACGAGCAGTACTTC.

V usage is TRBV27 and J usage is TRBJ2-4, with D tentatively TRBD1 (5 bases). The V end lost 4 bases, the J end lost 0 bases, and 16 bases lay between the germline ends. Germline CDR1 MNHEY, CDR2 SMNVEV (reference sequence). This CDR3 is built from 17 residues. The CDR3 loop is CASSSLGAPLAKNIQYF. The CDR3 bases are TGTGCCAGCAGTTCACTTGGGGCCCCCCTAGCCAAAAACATTCAGTACTTC.

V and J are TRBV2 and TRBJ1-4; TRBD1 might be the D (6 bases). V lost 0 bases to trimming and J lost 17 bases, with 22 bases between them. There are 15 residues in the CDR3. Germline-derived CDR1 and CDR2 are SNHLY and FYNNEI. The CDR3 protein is CASSEAQPGQQIYFF. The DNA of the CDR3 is TGTGCCAGCAGTGAAGCCCAGCCTGGACAGCAAATCTATTTTTTT.

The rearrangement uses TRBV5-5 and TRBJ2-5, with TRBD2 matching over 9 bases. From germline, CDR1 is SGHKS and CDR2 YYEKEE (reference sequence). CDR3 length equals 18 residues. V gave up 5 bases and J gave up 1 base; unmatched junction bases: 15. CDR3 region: CASSPGTSSGVSQETQYF. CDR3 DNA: TGTGCCAGCAGTCCCGGGACTAGCTCGGGAGTTTCCCAAGAGACCCAGTACTTC.

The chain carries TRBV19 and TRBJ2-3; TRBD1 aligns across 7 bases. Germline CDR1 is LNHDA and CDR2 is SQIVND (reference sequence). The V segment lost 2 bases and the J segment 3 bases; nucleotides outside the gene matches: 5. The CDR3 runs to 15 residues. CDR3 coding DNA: TGTGCCAGTAGTATACTCCGGGACAGAACAGATACGCAGTATTTT. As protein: CASSILRDRTDTQYF.